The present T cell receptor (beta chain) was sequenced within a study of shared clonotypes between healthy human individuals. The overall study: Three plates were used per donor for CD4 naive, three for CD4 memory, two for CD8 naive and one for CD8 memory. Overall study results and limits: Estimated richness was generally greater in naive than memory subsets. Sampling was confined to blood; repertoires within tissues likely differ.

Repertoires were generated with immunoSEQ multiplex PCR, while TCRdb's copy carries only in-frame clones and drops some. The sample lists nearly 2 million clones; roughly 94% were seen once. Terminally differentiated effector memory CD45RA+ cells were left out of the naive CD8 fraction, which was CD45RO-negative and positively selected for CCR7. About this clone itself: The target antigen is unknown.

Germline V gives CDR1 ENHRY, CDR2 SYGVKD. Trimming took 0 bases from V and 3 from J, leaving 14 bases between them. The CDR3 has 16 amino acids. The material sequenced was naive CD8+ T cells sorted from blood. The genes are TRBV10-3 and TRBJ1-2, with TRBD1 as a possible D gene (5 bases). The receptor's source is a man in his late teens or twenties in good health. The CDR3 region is CAISESIDRIDYGYTF. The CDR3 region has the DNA TGTGCCATCAGTGAGTCGATCGACAGAATAGACTATGGCTACACCTTC.